The 12 T cell receptor beta chains in this list originate from one sample, sequenced in a study of regulatory T cells in long-lasting Graves disease. Both iRepertoire HTBI primers and Arm-PCR of CDR3 regions were used to build the TCR beta libraries. TCRdb reanalysed the multiplex PCR reads using MiXCR and keeps one entry per CDR3 protein. Here the sample spans approximately 250,000 distinct CDR3 sequences, roughly 18% being singletons. Indicated time point: newly diagnosed GD, antithyroid drugs for less than 3 months. Isolated PBMC RNA provided the starting material for the TCR library. The sample was peripheral blood mononuclear cells (PBMCs), taken at new diagnosis, from a patient treated with antithyroid drugs. These receptors were collected from a female donor with Graves disease.

The sample holds many counts of this clonotype. This chain uses TRBV30 with TRBJ1-1; unclear D gene. The V end lost 1 base, the J end lost 0 bases, and 9 bases lay between the germline ends. The length of the CDR3 is 14 residues. Germline V gene data show CDR1 as GTSNPN and CDR2 as SVGIG (reference sequence). In DNA form, the CDR3 reads TGTGCCTGGAGTGCAGACCGAATGAACACTGAAGCTTTCTTT. It yields the protein CAWSADRMNTEAFF.

There are many counts of this clonotype. The rearrangement uses TRBV19 and TRBJ2-5; 12 positions agree with TRBD2. Trimming removed 6 bases from V and 5 bases from J; junction bases left unmatched: 7. Germline CDR1 LNHDA, CDR2 SQIVND (reference sequence). CDR3 length: 15 amino acids. The CDR3, as DNA: TGTGCCAGTAGATCCCTAGCGGGAGGGGATGAGACCCAGTACTTC. Encoded protein: CASRSLAGGDETQYF.

Turning to this clonotype: It may be a read error: a sequence one base away is much more abundant. V gene TRBV6-1 combines with J gene TRBJ2-1; 7 bases match TRBD1. The DNA end lines up better with TRBJ2-5; the J call may be wrong. The CDR3 is 15 amino acids. The germline gives CDR1 MNHNS, CDR2 SASEGT. This CDR3 is CASSTTGTAQETQYF. The CDR3 DNA is TGTGCCAGCAGTACAACCGGGACAGCCCAAGAGACCCAGTACTTC.

The gene calls are TRBV29-1 and TRBJ2-7; tentative D call: TRBD1 (7 bases). Germline CDR1 SQVTM, CDR2 ANQGSEA. The CDR3 runs 14 residues. The germline V and J ends were trimmed by 2 bases and 1 base, with 12 bases remaining between them. CDR3 DNA: TGCAGCGTTGAAAGGGCAGGGGGGTCCTACGAGCAGTACTTC. Protein product: CSVERAGGSYEQYF.

This clonotype has a count of ten or more. The chain is built from TRBV7-2 and TRBJ2-7, with TRBD2 matching 9 bases. This CDR3 is built from 16 residues. V lost 2 bases to trimming and J lost 5 bases; unmatched junction nucleotides: 10. Germline CDR1 SGHTA, CDR2 FQGNSA. The CDR3 is CASSLSPGLALNEQYF. For the CDR3, the DNA is TGTGCCAGCAGCTTATCTCCGGGACTAGCTCTTAACGAGCAGTACTTC.

There are many counts of this clonotype. The chain combines TRBV6-1 with TRBJ1-6; no clear D. Between the trimmed V and J ends, which lost 4 bases and 9 bases, there was a span of 19 bases. The V gene's germline CDR1 is MNHNS and CDR2 SASEGT. The CDR3 loop spans 16 amino acids. CDR3 amino acids: CASSGLTGPRFSPLHF. CDR3 in DNA: TGTGCCAGCAGTGGCCTTACCGGGCCCCGATTTTCACCCCTCCACTTT.

Ten or more counts support this clonotype. The rearrangement uses TRBV11-2 and TRBJ2-7; tentative D call: TRBD1 (6 bases). CDR1 and CDR2 (germline): SGHAT, FQNNGV. V shed 5 bases and J shed 3 bases, with 14 bases lying between them. This CDR3 spans 14 amino acids. This chain's CDR3 is CASSGDRLHYEQYF. CDR3 nucleotide sequence: TGTGCCAGCAGCGGAGACAGGCTTCACTACGAGCAGTACTTC.

In this sample, this clonotype turned up many times. The J gene is TRBJ1-4, the V gene TRBV19; D ambiguous. Trimming took 9 bases from V and 4 from J, leaving 15 bases between them. CDR1 is LNHDA and CDR2 is SQIVND in the germline V gene (reference sequence). The CDR3 is 14 amino acids. The CDR3 bases are TGTGCCAGCAAAGAGGCAGACGTTAATGAAAAACTGTTTTTT. This translates into CASKEADVNEKLFF.

This clonotype appeared many times. V and J are TRBV6-1 and TRBJ2-5; D possibly uses TRBD1 or TRBD2 (6 bases each). Trimming removed 2 bases from V and 5 bases from J, with 9 bases in between. Germline V gene sequence: CDR1 MNHNS, CDR2 SASEGT. There are 13 residues in the CDR3. The CDR3 DNA is TGTGCCAGCAGTGAAAGGGGGGACGAGACCCAGTACTTC. Residues: CASSERGDETQYF.

A note on this clonotype: One base away lies a much larger clone, so this may be a sequencing read error. CDR3 residues: CASSLREGDEQYF. For the CDR3, the DNA is TGTGCCAGCTCACTGCGGGAGGGCGACGAGCAGTACTTC. This chain joins TRBV18 and TRBJ2-7; TRBD2 matches at 9 bases. The CDR3 runs to 13 residues. J lost 5 bases, V lost 4 bases, and 3 bases had no gene match. Germline lookup yields CDR1 KGHSH and CDR2 LQKENI.

This clonotype was seen only a few times. The chain has TRBV14 and TRBJ2-7; 11 nucleotides align to TRBD2. The CDR3 loop spans 16 amino acids. V lost 4 bases and J lost 4; bases outside the gene matches: 9. In germline, CDR1 is SGHDN, CDR2 FVKESK. CDR3 sequence: CASSRPLAGGRYEQYF. As DNA, the CDR3 is TGTGCCAGCAGCCGCCCATTAGCGGGAGGGCGTTACGAGCAGTACTTC.

The chain links TRBV9 to TRBJ1-2; the D gene is possibly TRBD1 (6 bases). This CDR3 spans 13 amino acids. Trimming removed 2 bases at V and 4 bases at J, with 9 bases between. Germline lookup yields CDR1 SGDLS and CDR2 YYNGEE. The CDR3 DNA reads as TGTGCCAGCAGCGTCCAGGGGACCTATGGCTACACCTTC. This codes for CASSVQGTYGYTF.